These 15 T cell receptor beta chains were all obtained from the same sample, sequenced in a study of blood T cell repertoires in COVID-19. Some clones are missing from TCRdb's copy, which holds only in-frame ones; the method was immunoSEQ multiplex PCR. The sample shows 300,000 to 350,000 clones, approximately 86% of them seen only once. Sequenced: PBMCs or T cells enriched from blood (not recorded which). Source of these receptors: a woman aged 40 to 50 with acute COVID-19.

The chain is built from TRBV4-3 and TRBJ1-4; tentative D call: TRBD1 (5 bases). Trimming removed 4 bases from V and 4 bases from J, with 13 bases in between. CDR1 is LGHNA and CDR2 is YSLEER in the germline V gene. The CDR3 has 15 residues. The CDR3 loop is CASSPTPQGNEKLFF. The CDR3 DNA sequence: TGCGCCAGCAGCCCAACGCCCCAGGGTAATGAAAAACTGTTTTTT.

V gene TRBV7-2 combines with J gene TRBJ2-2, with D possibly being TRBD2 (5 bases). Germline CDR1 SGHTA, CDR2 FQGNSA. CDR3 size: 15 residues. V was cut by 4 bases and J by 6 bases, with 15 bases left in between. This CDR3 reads CASSSSSTTPGELFF. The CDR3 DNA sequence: TGTGCCAGCAGCTCCTCCTCGACTACACCCGGGGAGCTGTTTTTT.

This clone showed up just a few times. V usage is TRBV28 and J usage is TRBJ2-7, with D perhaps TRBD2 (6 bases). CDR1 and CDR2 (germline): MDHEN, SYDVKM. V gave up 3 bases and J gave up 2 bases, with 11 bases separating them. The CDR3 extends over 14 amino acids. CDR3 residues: CASSFASVTYEQYF. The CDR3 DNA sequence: TGTGCCAGCAGTTTCGCTAGCGTAACCTACGAGCAGTACTTC.

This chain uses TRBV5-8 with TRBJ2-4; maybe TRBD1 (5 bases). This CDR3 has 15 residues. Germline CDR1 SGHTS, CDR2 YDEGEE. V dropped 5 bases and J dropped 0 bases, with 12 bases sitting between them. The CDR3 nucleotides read TGTGCCAGCAGTTTACTGACAGCAGCCAAAAACATTCAGTACTTC. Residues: CASSLLTAAKNIQYF.

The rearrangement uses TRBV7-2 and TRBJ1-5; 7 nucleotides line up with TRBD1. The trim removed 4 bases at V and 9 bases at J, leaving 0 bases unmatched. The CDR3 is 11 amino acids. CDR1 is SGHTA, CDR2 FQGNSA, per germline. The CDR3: CASSSGGPQHF. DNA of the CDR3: TGTGCCAGCAGCTCAGGGGGGCCCCAGCATTTT.

As DNA, the CDR3 is TGTGCCAGCTCACCTCAGCCGGGAGGGTGGAATGGCTACACCTTC. It translates to CASSPQPGGWNGYTF. The chain is built from TRBV18 and TRBJ1-2; D not certain. Germline loops: CDR1 KGHSH, CDR2 LQKENI. Trimming cost V 3 bases and J 6 bases, with 17 bases left between them. The CDR3 loop spans 15 amino acids.

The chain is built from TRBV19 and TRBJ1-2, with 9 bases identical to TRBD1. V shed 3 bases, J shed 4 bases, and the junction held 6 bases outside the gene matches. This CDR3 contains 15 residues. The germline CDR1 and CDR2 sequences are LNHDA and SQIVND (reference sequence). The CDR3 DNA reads TGTGCCAGTAGTATCCCCAGACAGGGGGGCTATGGCTACACCTTC. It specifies CASSIPRQGGYGYTF. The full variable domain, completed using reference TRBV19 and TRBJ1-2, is DGGITQSPKYLFRKEGQNVTLSCEQNLNHDAMYWYRQDPGQGLRLIYYSQIVNDFQKGDIAEGYSVSREKKESFPLTVTSAQKNPTAFYLCASSIPRQGGYGYTFGSGTRLTVV.

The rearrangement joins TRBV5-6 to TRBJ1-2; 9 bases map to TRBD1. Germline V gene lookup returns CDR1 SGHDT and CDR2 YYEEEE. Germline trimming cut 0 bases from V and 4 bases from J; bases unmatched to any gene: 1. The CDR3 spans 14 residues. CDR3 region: CASSLGDRAYGYTF. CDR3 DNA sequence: TGTGCCAGCAGCTTGGGGGACAGGGCCTATGGCTACACCTTC.

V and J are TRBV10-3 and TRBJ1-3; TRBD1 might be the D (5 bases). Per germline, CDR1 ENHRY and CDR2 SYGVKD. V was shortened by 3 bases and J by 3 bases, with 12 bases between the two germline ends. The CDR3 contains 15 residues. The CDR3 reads CAISDSGGGGNTIYF. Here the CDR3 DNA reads TGTGCCATCAGTGACTCCGGGGGAGGTGGAAACACCATATATTTT.

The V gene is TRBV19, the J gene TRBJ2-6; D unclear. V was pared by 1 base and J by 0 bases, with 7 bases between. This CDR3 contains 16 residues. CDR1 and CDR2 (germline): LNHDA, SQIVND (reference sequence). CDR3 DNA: TGTGCCAGTAGTATAGTTGGCAACTCTGGGGCCAACGTCCTGACTTTC. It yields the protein CASSIVGNSGANVLTF.

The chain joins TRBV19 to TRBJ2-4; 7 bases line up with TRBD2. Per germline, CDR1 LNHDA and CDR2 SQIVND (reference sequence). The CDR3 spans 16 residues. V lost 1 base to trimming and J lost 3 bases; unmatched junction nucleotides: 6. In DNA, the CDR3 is TGTGCCAGTAGTATAGCCAGCGGGGCGAGCAAAAACATTCAGTACTTC. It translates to CASSIASGASKNIQYF.

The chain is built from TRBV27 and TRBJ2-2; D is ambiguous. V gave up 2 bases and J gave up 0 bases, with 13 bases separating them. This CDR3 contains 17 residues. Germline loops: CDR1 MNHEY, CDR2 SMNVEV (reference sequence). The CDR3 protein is CASSLPHGAANTGELFF. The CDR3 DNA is TGTGCCAGCAGTTTACCCCACGGAGCCGCGAACACCGGGGAGCTGTTTTTT.

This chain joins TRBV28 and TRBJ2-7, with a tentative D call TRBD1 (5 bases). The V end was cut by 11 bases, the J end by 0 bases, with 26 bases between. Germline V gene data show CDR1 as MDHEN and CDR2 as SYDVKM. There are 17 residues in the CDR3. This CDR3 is CAHTPSVGAPSSYEQYF. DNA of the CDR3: TGTGCCCACACCCCCTCAGTAGGGGCTCCTAGCTCCTACGAGCAGTACTTC.

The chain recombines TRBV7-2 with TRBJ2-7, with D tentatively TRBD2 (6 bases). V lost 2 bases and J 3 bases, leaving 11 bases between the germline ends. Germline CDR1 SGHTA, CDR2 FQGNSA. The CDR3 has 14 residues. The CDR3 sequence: CASSLYRGNYEQYF. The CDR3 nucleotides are TGTGCCAGCAGCTTATATCGGGGGAACTACGAGCAGTACTTC.

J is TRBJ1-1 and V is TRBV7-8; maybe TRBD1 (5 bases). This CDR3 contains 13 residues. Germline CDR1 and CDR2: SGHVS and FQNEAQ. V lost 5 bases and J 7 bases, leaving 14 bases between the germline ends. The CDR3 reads CASSPIDRSEAFF. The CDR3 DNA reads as TGTGCCAGCAGCCCAATAGACAGAAGTGAAGCTTTCTTT.